The clone carrying this T cell receptor beta chain was observed at least ten times. The antigen is unknown. V lost 2 bases to trimming and J lost 4 bases, with 4 bases between them. The CDR3 covers 11 residues. The germline V gene has CDR1 SQVTM and CDR2 ANQGSEA. This entry comes from a study of T cells after yellow fever vaccination. Study-wide findings and caveats: Most primary-vaccination clones reappeared after the booster (approximately 95% CD4, more than 70% CD8). Abundant bulk-derived clonotypes could contaminate FACS-sorted repertoires.

MiXCR, applied by TCRdb to the 5' RACE reads, yields one record per CDR3 protein. The sample gives 300,000 to 350,000 distinct CDR3 sequences, approximately 4% of which show up once; approximately 20% is in the top ten. This TCR was recovered from a man in his late teens or twenties who received the YFV17D yellow fever vaccine. Here the sequenced sample was PBMCs, taken 15 days after the yellow fever booster vaccination. V usage is TRBV29-1 and J usage is TRBJ2-3; D is ambiguous. The CDR3 nucleotides read TGCAGCGTTGAAACGGCAGATACGCAGTATTTT. Residues: CSVETADTQYF.